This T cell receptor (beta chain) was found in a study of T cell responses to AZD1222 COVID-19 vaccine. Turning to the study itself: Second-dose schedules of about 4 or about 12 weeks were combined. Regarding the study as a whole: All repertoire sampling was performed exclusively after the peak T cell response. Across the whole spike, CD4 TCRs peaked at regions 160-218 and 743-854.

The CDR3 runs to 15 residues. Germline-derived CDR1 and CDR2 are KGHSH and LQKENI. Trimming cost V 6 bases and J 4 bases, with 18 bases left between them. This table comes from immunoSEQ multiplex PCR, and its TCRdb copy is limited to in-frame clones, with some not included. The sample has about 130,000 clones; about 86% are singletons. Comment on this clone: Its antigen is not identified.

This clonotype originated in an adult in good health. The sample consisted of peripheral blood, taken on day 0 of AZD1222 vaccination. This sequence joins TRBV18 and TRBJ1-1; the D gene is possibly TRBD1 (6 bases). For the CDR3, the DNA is TGTGCCAGCTCGCTATACAGGGTTCGTAGCACTGAAGCTTTCTTT. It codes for CASSLYRVRSTEAFF.